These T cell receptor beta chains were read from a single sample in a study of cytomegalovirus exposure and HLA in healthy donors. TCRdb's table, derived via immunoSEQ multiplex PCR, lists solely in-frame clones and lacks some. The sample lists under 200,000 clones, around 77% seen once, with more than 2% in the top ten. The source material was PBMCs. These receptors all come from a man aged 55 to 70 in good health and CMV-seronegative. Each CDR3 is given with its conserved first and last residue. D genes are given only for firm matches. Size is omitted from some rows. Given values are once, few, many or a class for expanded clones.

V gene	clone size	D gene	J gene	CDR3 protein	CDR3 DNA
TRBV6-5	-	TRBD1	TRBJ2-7	CASMLTGSSYEQYF	TGTGCCAGCATGCTGACAGGGAGCTCCTACGAGCAGTACTTC
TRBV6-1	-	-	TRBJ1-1	CASRGGINVEAFF	TGTGCCAGCAGGGGCGGGATCAACGTTGAAGCTTTCTTT
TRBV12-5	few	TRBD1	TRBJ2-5	CASGPTGSETQYF	TGTGCTAGTGGACCGACAGGGAGCGAGACCCAGTACTTC
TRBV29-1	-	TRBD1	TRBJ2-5	CSVETGEWETQYF	TGCAGCGTTGAGACAGGGGAATGGGAGACCCAGTACTTC
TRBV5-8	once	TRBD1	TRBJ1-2	CASSFTGTGLYGYTF	TGTGCCAGCAGCTTCACCGGGACAGGGCTCTATGGCTACACCTTC
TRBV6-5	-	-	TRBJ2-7	CASKSGPYEQYF	TGTGCCAGCAAGTCAGGCCCCTACGAGCAGTACTTC
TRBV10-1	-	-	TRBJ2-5	CASSDPPLHQETQYF	TGCGCCAGCAGTGACCCTCCCCTACACCAAGAGACCCAGTACTTC
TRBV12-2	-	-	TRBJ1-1	CASRLANEDRGDTEAFF	TGTGCAAGTCGCTTAGCGAATGAGGACAGGGGAGACACTGAAGCTTTCTTT
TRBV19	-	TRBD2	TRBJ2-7	CASSRGSGNSYEQYF	TGTGCCAGTAGTAGGGGTAGCGGGAACTCCTACGAGCAGTACTTC
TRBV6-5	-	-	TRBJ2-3	CASSYGLGSDTQYF	TGTGCCAGCAGTTACGGTCTTGGCTCAGATACGCAGTATTTT
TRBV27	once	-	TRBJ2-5	CASSMGQSRQETQYF	TGTGCCAGCAGCATGGGTCAGTCTAGGCAAGAGACCCAGTACTTC
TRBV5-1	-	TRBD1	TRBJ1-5	CASSLSGTGVDQPQHF	TGCGCCAGCAGCCTCTCCGGGACAGGGGTTGATCAGCCCCAGCATTTT
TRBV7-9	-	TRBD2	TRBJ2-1	CASSLVGRGLAGAYNEQFF	TGTGCCAGCAGCTTAGTGGGGAGGGGACTAGCGGGGGCATACAATGAGCAGTTCTTC
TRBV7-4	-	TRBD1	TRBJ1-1	CASSYRSRDRDTEAFF	TGTGCCAGCAGTTATCGTTCCCGGGACAGAGACACTGAAGCTTTCTTT
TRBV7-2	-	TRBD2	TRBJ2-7	CASRITAGDPGEQYF	TGTGCCAGCCGGATTACAGCGGGAGACCCCGGCGAGCAGTACTTC
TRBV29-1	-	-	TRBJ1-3	CSAGLGNTIYF	TGCAGCGCGGGACTTGGAAACACCATATATTTT
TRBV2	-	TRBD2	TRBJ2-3	CASSERVAGQYF	TGTGCCAGCAGTGAACGGGTAGCGGGACAGTATTTT
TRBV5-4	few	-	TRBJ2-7	CASSLRRVSSYEQYF	TGTGCCAGCAGCTTGCGGCGGGTGAGCTCCTACGAGCAGTACTTC
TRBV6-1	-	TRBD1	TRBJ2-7	CASSRDRGRSYEQYF	TGTGCCAGCAGTAGGGACAGGGGGAGGTCCTACGAGCAGTACTTC
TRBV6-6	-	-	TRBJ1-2	CASSYGDKTNYGYTF	TGTGCCAGCAGTTATGGGGACAAGACTAACTATGGCTACACCTTC
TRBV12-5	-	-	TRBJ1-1	CASGQGRRDTEAFF	TGTGCTAGTGGCCAGGGGCGCAGGGACACTGAAGCTTTCTTT
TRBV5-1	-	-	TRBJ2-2	CASSPADPVTGELFF	TGCGCCAGCAGCCCGGCGGATCCCGTCACCGGGGAGCTGTTTTTT
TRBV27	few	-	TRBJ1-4	CASSLSGQSEKLFF	TGTGCCAGCAGTCTATCGGGGCAGTCCGAAAAACTGTTTTTT
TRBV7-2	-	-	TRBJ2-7	CASSPSLGPLTYEQYF	TGTGCCAGCAGCCCCTCACTGGGGCCATTAACCTACGAGCAGTACTTC
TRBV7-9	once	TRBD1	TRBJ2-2	CASSPGQGGTGELFF	TGTGCCAGCAGCCCCGGACAGGGTGGCACCGGGGAGCTGTTTTTT
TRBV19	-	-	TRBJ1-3	CASRIQGSGNTIYF	TGTGCCAGTAGGATACAGGGCTCTGGAAACACCATATATTTT
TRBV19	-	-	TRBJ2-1	CASSFAFRDEQFF	TGTGCCAGTAGTTTTGCGTTCAGGGATGAGCAGTTCTTC
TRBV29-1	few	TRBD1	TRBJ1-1	CSVDVGGRTEAFF	TGCAGCGTTGATGTAGGGGGCAGGACTGAAGCTTTCTTT
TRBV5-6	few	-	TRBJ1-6	CASSAAGRTLNF	TGTGCCAGCAGCGCGGCAGGGCGAACCCTCAACTTT
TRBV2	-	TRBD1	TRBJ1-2	CASSADRDRVAF	TGTGCCAGCAGTGCCGACCGGGACAGGGTCGCCTTC
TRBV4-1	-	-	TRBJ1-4	CASSPTGRGRLNEKLFF	TGCGCCAGCAGCCCCACGGGCAGGGGACGTCTGAATGAAAAACTGTTTTTT
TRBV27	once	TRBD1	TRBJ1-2	CASSLFGLGQTFNGYTF	TGTGCCAGCAGTTTATTCGGATTGGGACAGACGTTTAATGGCTACACCTTC
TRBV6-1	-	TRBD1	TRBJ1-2	CASGEGRGPNYGYTF	TGTGCCAGCGGTGAAGGGAGGGGGCCTAACTATGGCTACACCTTC
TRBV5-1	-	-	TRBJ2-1	CASSLEQVQFEQFF	TGCGCCAGCAGCTTGGAACAGGTCCAATTTGAGCAGTTCTTC
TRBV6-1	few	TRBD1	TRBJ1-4	CASSEDRAEKLFF	TGTGCCAGCAGTGAGGACAGGGCGGAAAAACTGTTTTTT